This T cell receptor (beta chain) was captured in a study of blood T cell repertoires in COVID-19. Study-level information: From T cells, B-cell-depleted T cells, or PBMCs came the material, which was cDNA or gDNA.

Germline loops: CDR1 SGHDN, CDR2 FVKESK. Trimming at V came to 2 bases and at J to 6 bases, leaving 10 bases not matched to a gene. The CDR3 spans 16 residues. Original data processing: Amplification of reference gene primers provided the estimated nucleated cell counts. The table came from immunoSEQ multiplex PCR; TCRdb's copy has only in-frame clones and leaves some out. That table gives V, J and clone size, and the DNA gave D and trimming. Of approximately 150,000 clones listed, roughly 79% are singletons. What was sequenced was peripheral blood. V and J are TRBV14 and TRBJ1-1; 9 bases fit TRBD1. This TCR derives from a man aged 45-60 years with active or convalescent COVID-19. CDR3 in DNA: TGTGCCAGCAGCCAACCCTGGGACAGGGAAGGCGCTGAAGCTTTCTTT. Translation: CASSQPWDREGAEAFF.